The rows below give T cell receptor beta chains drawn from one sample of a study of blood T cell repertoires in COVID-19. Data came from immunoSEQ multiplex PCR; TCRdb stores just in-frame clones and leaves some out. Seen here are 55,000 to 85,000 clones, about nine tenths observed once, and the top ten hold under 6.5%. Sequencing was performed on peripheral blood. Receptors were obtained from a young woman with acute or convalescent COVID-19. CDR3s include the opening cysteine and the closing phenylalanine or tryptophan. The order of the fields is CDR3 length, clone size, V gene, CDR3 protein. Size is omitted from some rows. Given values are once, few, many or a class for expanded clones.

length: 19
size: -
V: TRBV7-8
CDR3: CASSLDVLAGVSSYNEQFF

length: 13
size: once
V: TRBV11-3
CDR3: CASTSITGPPLHF

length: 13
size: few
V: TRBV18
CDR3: CASSSGLYYEQYF

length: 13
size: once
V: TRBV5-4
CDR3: CASSLDREGEQYF

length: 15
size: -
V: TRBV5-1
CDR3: CASSAGDATNEKLFF

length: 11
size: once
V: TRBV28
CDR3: CASTGSFEAFF

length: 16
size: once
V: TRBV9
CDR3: CASSVGAARADNEQFF

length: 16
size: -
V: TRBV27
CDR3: CASSLSTGQGSWEQYF

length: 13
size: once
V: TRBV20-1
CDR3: CSASGGAGTEAFF

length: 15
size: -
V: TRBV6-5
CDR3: CASSYRREAYNEQFF

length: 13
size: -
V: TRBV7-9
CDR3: CASGRGANYGYTF

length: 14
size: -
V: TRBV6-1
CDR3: CASSEYRGTDTQYF

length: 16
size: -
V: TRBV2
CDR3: CASSDEGGRVSETQYF

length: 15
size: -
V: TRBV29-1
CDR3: CSTTPTSGGTDTQYF

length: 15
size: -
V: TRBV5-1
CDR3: CASRTTGTDNQPQHF

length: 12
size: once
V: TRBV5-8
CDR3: CASSLYRRELFF

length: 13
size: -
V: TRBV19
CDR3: CASSEGQASAQHF

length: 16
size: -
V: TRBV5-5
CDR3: CASSLRVLDGQETQYF

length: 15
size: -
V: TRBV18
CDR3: CASSPTLAGTDTQYF

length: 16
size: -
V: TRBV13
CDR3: CASSFSRNTMNTEAFF

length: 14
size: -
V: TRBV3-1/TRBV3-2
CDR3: CASSTTGGVETQYF

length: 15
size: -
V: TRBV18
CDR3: CASSPPTGGDTEAFF

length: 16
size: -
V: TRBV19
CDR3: CASSITAGQGNQPQHF

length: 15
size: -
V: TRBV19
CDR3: CASRMGTASTDTQYF

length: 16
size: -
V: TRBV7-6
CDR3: CASSIDVGEEIYGYTF

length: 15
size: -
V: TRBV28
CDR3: CASSARDRDVQPQHF

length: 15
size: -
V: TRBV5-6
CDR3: CASSSIGGPTFEQYF

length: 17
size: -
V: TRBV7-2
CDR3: CASSLSTGGPRTYEQYF

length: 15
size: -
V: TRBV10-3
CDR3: CAISDGGAKADTQYF

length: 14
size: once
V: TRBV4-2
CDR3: CASSQDRQQETQYF

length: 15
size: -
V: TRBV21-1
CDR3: CASSTRDRGQDTQYF

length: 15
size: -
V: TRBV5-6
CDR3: CASSIDRVTIGELFF

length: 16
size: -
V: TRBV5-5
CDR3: CASSFKGTGKSYEQYF

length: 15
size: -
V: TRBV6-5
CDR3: CASSSRQAINEKLFF

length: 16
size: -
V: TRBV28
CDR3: CASSFVRGVVIEKLFF

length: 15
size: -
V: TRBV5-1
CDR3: CASSSDTISYNEQFF

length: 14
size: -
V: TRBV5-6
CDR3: CASSQADREAIQYF

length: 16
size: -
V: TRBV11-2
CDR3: CASSLWGGLADNEQFF

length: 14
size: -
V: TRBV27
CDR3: CASSLGTGFYEQYF

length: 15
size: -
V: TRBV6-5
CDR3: CASSPGTAIYNEQFF

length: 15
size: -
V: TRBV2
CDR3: CASSPLTGISYGYTF